Below, one TCR beta chain is given with its context. Its specificity is not known. This entry belongs to a study of beta chain features in type 1 diabetes. Study-wide findings and caveats: Across all four CD4+ subsets, people with type 1 diabetes showed modestly shorter TCRB CDR3s. Within the patient group, naive, central memory and Treg TCRB repertoires appeared more similar to each other than within healthy donors.

Expressed TCRB transcripts were sequenced, since all the RNA that had been isolated was reverse transcribed. The assay was immunoSEQ multiplex PCR, and TCRdb's table has in-frame clones only and misses some. The table lists roughly 340,000 clones, around 12% of them singletons. CD4+ cells of the naive, central memory, regulatory and stem cell-like memory types were sorted via CD45RO/CCR7/CD25/CD127/CD95/CD27. V was shortened by 1 base and J by 2 bases, with 7 bases between the two germline ends. The CDR3 extends over 13 amino acids. Looked up from germline, CDR1 is SGHNT and CDR2 is YYREEE (reference sequence).

The specimen was naive CD4+ T cells from blood. The clonotype originates from a woman younger than 30 with type 1 diabetes. This sequence joins TRBV5-4 and TRBJ2-7; a possible D gene is TRBD1 (5 bases). The CDR3: CASSLTGPYEQYF. For the CDR3, the DNA is TGTGCCAGCAGCTTGACAGGACCCTACGAGCAGTACTTC.